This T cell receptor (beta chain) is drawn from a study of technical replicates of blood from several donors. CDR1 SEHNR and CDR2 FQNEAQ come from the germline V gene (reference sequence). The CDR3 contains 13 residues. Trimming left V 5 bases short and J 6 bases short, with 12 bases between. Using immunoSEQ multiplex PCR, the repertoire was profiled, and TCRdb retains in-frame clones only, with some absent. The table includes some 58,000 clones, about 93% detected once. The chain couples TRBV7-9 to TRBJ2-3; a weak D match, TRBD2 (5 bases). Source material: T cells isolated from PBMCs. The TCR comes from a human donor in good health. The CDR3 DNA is TGTGCCAGCAGCCCAAATTCGGGGGATACGCAGTATTTT. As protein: CASSPNSGDTQYF.